This T cell receptor (beta chain) was sequenced during a study of blood T cell repertoires in COVID-19. In the original workflow: Amplification of reference gene primers was used by the study to estimate nucleated cell counts. TCRdb's table, derived via immunoSEQ multiplex PCR, lists solely in-frame clones and lacks some. The V and J calls and clone size come from that table; D and trimming were worked out from the DNA. The table includes under 300,000 clones, about four fifths detected once. This clone turned up a few times. The length of the CDR3 is 13 residues. The V gene lost 6 bases and the J gene lost 4 bases, with 12 bases spanning the gap. Germline V gene sequence: CDR1 LNHDA, CDR2 SQIVND (reference sequence).

Material: peripheral blood. The sequence came from a man aged 30-40 years who had recovered from COVID-19. The chain recombines TRBV19 with TRBJ1-2, with a tentative D call TRBD1 (5 bases). DNA of the CDR3: TGTGCCAGTAGGAAAGACAGATTCTATGGCTACACCTTC. Amino acids: CASRKDRFYGYTF.